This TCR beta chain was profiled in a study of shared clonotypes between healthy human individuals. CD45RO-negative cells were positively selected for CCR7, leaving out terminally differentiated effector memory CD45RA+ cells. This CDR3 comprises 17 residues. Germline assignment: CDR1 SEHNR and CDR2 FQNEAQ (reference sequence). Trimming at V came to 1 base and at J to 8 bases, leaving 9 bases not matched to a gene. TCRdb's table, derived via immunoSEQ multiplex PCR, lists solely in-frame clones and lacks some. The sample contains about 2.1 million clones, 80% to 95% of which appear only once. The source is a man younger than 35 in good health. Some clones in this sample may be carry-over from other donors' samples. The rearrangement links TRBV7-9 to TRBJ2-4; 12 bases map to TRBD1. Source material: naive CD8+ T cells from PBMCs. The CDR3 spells CASSLGGQGAFKDIQYF. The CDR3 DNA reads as TGTGCCAGCAGCTTAGGGGGACAGGGGGCGTTTAAGGACATTCAGTACTTC.